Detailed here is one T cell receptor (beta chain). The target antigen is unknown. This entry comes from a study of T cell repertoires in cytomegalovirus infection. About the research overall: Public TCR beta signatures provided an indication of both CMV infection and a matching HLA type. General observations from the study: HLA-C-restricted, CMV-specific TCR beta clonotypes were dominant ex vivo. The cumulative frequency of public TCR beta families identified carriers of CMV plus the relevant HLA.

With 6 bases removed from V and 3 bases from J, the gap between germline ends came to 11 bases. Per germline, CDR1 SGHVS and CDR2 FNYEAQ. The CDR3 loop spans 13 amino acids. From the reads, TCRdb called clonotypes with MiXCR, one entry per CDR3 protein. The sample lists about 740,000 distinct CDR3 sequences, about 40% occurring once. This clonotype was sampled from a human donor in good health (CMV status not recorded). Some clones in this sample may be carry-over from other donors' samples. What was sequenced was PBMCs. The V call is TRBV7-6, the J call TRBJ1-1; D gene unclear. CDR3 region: CASSPVRDTEAFF. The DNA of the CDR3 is TGTGCCAGCAGTCCTGTCCGGGACACTGAAGCTTTCTTT.